The 12 T cell receptor beta chains below come from one sample, sequenced in a study of T cells in localized non-small cell lung cancer. The repertoire was sequenced with immunoSEQ multiplex PCR; TCRdb's copy has only in-frame clones and lacks some. This sample yields some 71,000 clones, of which approximately 84% are seen a single time; roughly 13% belongs to the top ten. Source: peripheral blood, taken before any cancer treatment. The receptors come from a female donor over 55 with stage I lung adenocarcinoma.

This clone was seen just once. This rearrangement joins TRBV5-6 to TRBJ2-5, with TRBD1 matching 9 bases. In germline, CDR1 is SGHDT, CDR2 YYEEEE. This CDR3 is built from 15 residues. V lost 3 bases to trimming and J lost 4 bases; unmatched junction nucleotides: 7. In DNA, the CDR3 is TGTGCCAGCAGCTCAGTAGACAGGGGGGGAGAGACCCAGTACTTC. Amino acid sequence: CASSSVDRGGETQYF.

This rearrangement joins TRBV18 to TRBJ2-3; 9 nucleotides match TRBD2. The CDR3 has 16 amino acids. The V segment lost 2 bases and the J segment 2 bases; nucleotides outside the gene matches: 5. Germline lookup yields CDR1 KGHSH and CDR2 LQKENI. CDR3 region: CASSPSTSGYTDTQYF. The DNA of the CDR3 is TGTGCCAGCTCACCATCGACTAGCGGCTACACAGATACGCAGTATTTT.

J is TRBJ2-7 and V is TRBV7-9, with TRBD2 matching over 8 bases. The CDR3 covers 16 residues. Trimming removed 3 bases from V and 3 bases from J; junction bases left unmatched: 10. The germline CDR1 and CDR2 sequences are SEHNR and FQNEAQ (reference sequence). The CDR3 loop is CASSFYTSGGLYEQYF. CDR3 DNA: TGTGCCAGCAGCTTCTACACTAGCGGAGGCCTCTACGAGCAGTACTTC.

V and J are TRBV21-1 and TRBJ1-2; the D call of TRBD1 is as the table states it, not checked on the DNA. TRBV21-1 is classified as a pseudogene. The CDR3 has 16 residues. For the CDR3, the DNA is TGTGCCAGCAGCAAAGATGGTCCAGGGACTAACTATGGCTACACCTTC. Protein: CASSKDGPGTNYGYTF.

The J gene is TRBJ2-7, the V gene TRBV5-1; D is perhaps TRBD2 (6 bases). The V and J ends lost 0 bases and 6 bases respectively, with 16 bases between them. The CDR3 totals 15 residues. Germline CDR1 SGHRS, CDR2 YFSETQ. Written as DNA, the CDR3 is TGCGCCAGCAGCTTGGGGACTACCGGCGGTCTCGAGCAGTACTTC. As protein: CASSLGTTGGLEQYF.

CDR3 DNA: TGTGCCAGCAGTTACTCTATAAAGCGAGAAGCTTTCTTT. Translated: CASSYSIKREAFF. This chain uses TRBV6-5 with TRBJ1-1; D is undetermined. CDR1 and CDR2 (germline): MNHEY, SVGAGI. V was cut by 0 bases and J by 8 bases, with 10 bases left in between. There are 13 residues in the CDR3.

The chain employs TRBV19 and TRBJ2-3; 14 bases match TRBD2. The CDR3 runs to 16 residues. Germline lookup yields CDR1 LNHDA and CDR2 SQIVND (reference sequence). V dropped 6 bases and J dropped 1; count of bases not matched to a gene: 3. In DNA form, the CDR3 reads TGTGCCAGTAGCCAGGGACTAGCGGGGGGCACAGATACGCAGTATTTT. Translated: CASSQGLAGGTDTQYF.

V usage is TRBV6-1 and J usage is TRBJ1-1, with 8 bases matching TRBD1. This CDR3 contains 13 residues. Germline CDR1 MNHNS, CDR2 SASEGT. The trim removed 7 bases at V and 1 base at J, leaving 2 bases unmatched. Here the CDR3 reads CASTGTGNTEAFF. As DNA, the CDR3 is TGTGCCAGCACAGGGACAGGGAACACTGAAGCTTTCTTT.

The CDR3 nucleotides are TGTGCCAGCTCACCGGGACAGACAATGAACACTGAAGCTTTCTTT. Its protein product is CASSPGQTMNTEAFF. The chain joins TRBV18 to TRBJ1-1; 7 bases line up with TRBD1. Germline loops: CDR1 KGHSH, CDR2 LQKENI. The trim removed 3 bases at V and 0 bases at J, leaving 4 bases unmatched. The CDR3 loop spans 15 amino acids.

This clone has just a few counts. This same CDR3 is encoded by further DNA sequences in the sample. In DNA, the CDR3 is TGTGCCAGCAGTGGGGTGGGGGTCAATCAGCCCCAGCATTTT. Residues: CASSGVGVNQPQHF. The chain recombines TRBV2 with TRBJ1-5, with TRBD1 as a possible D gene (5 bases). Trimming pared 4 bases from V and 3 bases from J, leaving 10 bases between. Germline V gene sequence: CDR1 SNHLY, CDR2 FYNNEI. This CDR3 contains 14 residues.

The chain couples TRBV19 to TRBJ2-7; perhaps TRBD1 as D (5 bases). With 8 bases removed from V and 2 bases from J, the gap between germline ends came to 16 bases. Germline V gene lookup returns CDR1 LNHDA and CDR2 SQIVND (reference sequence). The CDR3 runs to 14 residues. The CDR3 protein is CASADNTITYEQYF. The CDR3 coding sequence is TGTGCCAGTGCGGACAACACCATCACCTACGAGCAGTACTTC.

Only one count was recorded for this clone. The chain has TRBV2 and TRBJ1-1; D unclear. Looked up from germline, CDR1 is SNHLY and CDR2 is FYNNEI. This CDR3 region has 15 residues. Between the trimmed V and J ends, which lost 6 bases and 5 bases, there was a span of 19 bases. The CDR3 bases are TGTGCCAGCAGGGGAACAGTCCCGGTCGGGACTGAAGCTTTCTTT. This encodes CASRGTVPVGTEAFF.